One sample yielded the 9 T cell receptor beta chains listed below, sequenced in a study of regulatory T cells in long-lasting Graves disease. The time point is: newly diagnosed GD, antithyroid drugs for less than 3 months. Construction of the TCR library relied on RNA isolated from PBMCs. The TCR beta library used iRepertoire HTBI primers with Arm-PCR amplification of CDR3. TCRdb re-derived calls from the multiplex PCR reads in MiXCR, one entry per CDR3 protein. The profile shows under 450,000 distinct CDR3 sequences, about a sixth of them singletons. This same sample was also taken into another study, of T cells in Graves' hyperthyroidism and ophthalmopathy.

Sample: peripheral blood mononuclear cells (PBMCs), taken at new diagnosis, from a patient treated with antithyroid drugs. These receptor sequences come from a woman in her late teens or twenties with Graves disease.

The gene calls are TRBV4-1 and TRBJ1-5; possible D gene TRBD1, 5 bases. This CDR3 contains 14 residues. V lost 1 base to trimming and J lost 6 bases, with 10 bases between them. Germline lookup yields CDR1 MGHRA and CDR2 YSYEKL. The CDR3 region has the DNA TGCGCCAGCAGCCAAGGACCAGGGTTTCAGCCCCAGCATTTT. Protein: CASSQGPGFQPQHF.

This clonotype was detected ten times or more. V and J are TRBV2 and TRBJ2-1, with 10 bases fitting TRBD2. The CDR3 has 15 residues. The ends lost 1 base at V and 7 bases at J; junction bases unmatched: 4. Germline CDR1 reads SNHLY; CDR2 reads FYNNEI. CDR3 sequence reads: CASSEGVAGGNEQFF. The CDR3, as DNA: TGTGCCAGCAGTGAAGGGGTAGCGGGGGGTAATGAGCAGTTCTTC. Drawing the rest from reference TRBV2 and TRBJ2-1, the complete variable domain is EPEVTQTPSHQVTQMGQEVILRCVPISNHLYFYWYRQILGQKVEFLVSFYNNEISEKSEIFDDQFSVERPDGSNFTLKIRSTKLEDSAMYFCASSEGVAGGNEQFFGPGTRLTVL.

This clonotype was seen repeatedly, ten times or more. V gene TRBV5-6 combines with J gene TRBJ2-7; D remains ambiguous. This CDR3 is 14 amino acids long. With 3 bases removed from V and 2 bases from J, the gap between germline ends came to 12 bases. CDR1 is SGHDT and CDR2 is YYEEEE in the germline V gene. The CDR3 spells CASSSRAGAYEQYF. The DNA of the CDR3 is TGTGCCAGCAGCTCTCGGGCTGGGGCCTACGAGCAGTACTTC.

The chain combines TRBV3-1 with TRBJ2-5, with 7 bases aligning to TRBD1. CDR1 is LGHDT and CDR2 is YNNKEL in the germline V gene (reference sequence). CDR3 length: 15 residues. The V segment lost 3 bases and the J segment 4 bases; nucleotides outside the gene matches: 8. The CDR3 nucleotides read TGTGCCAGCAGCCATACAGGGGCCCGGGGAGAGACCCAGTACTTC. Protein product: CASSHTGARGETQYF.

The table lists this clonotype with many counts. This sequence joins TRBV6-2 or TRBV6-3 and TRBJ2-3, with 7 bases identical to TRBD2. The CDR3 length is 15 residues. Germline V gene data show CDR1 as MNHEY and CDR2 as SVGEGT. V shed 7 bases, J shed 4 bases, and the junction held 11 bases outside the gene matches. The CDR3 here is CASTEPEGGPDTQYF. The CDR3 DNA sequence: TGTGCCAGCACCGAGCCGGAGGGAGGGCCAGATACGCAGTATTTT.

CDR3 protein: CASSGLDRFSYEQYF. DNA for the CDR3: TGTGCCAGCAGTGGGTTGGACAGGTTCTCCTACGAGCAGTACTTC. The chain joins TRBV6-1 to TRBJ2-7, with TRBD1 matching over 7 bases. The CDR3 is 15 residues long. V dropped 4 bases and J dropped 0; count of bases not matched to a gene: 6. Germline-derived CDR1 and CDR2 are MNHNS and SASEGT.

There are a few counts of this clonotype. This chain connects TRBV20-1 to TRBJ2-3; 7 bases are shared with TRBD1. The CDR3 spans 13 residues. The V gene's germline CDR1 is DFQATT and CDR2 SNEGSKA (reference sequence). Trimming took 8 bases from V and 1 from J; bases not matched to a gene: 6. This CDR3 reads CSFRGPGTDTQYF. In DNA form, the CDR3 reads TGCAGTTTTAGGGGGCCGGGCACAGATACGCAGTATTTT.

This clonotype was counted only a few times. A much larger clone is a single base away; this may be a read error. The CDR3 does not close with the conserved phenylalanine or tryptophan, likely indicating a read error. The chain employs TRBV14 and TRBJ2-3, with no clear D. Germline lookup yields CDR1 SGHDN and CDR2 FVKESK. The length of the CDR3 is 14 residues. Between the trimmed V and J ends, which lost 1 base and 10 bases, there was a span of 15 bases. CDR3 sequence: CASSQGGPRVAQYL. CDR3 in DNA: TGTGCCAGCAGCCAAGGTGGTCCGCGCGTCGCGCAGTATCTT.

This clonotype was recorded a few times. In DNA, the CDR3 is TGTGCCAGCAGCCAGGAGGGGCGGACCTATGGCTACACCTTC. Encoded protein: CASSQEGRTYGYTF. The chain carries TRBV3-1 and TRBJ1-2; D might be TRBD1 (5 bases). From germline, CDR1 is LGHDT and CDR2 YNNKEL (reference sequence). V was clipped by 3 bases and J by 4 bases, with 12 bases between them. CDR3 length equals 14 residues.